This T cell receptor (beta chain) stems from a study of blood T cell repertoires in COVID-19. Study-wide context: Collection of acute and convalescent COVID-19 samples took place in the United States, Italy and Spain. The analysed material was cDNA or gDNA that came from T cells, B-cell-depleted T cells, or PBMCs.

This table comes from immunoSEQ multiplex PCR, and its TCRdb copy is limited to in-frame clones, with some not included. Of approximately 130,000 clones detected, roughly 85% appear once; the ten largest clones hold 20% to 25%. After removal of 2 bases from V and 0 bases from J, the junction contained 7 bases not matched to a gene. Germline CDR1 reads KGHSH; CDR2 reads LQKENI. This CDR3 has 18 residues. This rearrangement joins TRBV18 to TRBJ2-1, with 10 bases lining up with TRBD2. Material: peripheral blood. The source of this sequence is a human donor in a cohort sampled during active COVID-19. The CDR3 region is CASSPNGASGSSYNEQFF. The DNA of the CDR3 is TGTGCCAGCTCACCAAACGGGGCTAGCGGGAGCTCCTACAATGAGCAGTTCTTC.